This record covers a single TCR beta chain. This specimen comes from a study of technical replicates of blood from a few donors. This table comes from immunoSEQ multiplex PCR, and its TCRdb copy is limited to in-frame clones, with some not included. The repertoire consists of more than 15,000 clones, with over 75% occurring once and the leading ten covering about a tenth. V was shortened by 0 bases and J by 4 bases, with 7 bases between the two germline ends. Germline V gene sequence: CDR1 SGDLS, CDR2 YYNGEE. The CDR3 consists of 13 residues. The sample taken for sequencing was PBMCs. The V call is TRBV9, the J call TRBJ1-1; no reliable D call. This receptor was obtained from a human donor in good health. Some clones in this sample may be carry-over from other donors' samples. DNA for the CDR3: TGTGCCAGCAGCGTAGATCCGAGCACTGAAGCTTTCTTT. Its protein product is CASSVDPSTEAFF.